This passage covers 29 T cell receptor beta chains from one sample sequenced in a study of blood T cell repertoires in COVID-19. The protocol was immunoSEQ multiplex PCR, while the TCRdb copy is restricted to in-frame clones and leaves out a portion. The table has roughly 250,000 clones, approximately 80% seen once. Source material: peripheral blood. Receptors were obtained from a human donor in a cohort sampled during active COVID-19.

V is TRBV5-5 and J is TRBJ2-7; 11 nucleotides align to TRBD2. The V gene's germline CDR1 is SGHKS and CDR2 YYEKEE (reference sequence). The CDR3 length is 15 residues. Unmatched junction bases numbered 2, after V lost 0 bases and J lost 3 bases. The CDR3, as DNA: TGTGCCAGCAGCTTGGGACTAGCGGGACTCTACGAGCAGTACTTC. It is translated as CASSLGLAGLYEQYF.

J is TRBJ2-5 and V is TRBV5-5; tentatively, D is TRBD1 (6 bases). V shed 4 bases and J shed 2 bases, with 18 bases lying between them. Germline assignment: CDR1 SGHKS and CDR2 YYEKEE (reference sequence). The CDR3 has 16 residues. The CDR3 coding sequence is TGTGCCAGCAGCCGAGTACAGGGTATGAGGCAAGAGACCCAGTACTTC. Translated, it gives CASSRVQGMRQETQYF.

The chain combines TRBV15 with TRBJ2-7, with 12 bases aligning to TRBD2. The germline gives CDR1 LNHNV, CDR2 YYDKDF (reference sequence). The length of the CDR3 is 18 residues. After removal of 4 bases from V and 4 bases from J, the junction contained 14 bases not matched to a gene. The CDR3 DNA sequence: TGTGCCACCAGCAATTCATTCACTAGCGGGAGGAGCGGTTACGAGCAGTACTTC. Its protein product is CATSNSFTSGRSGYEQYF.

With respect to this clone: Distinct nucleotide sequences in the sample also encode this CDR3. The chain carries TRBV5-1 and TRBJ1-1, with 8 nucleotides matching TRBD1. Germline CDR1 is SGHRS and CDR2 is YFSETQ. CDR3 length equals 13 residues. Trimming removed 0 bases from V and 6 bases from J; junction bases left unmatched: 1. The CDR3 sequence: CASSLDRGSEAFF. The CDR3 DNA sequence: TGCGCCAGCAGCTTGGACAGGGGGTCTGAAGCTTTCTTT. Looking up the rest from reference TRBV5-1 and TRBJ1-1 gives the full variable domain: KAGVTQTPRYLIKTRGQQVTLSCSPISGHRSVSWYQQTPGQGLQFLFEYFSETQRNKGNFPGRFSGRQFSNSRSEMNVSTLELGDSALYLCASSLDRGSEAFFGQGTRLTVV.

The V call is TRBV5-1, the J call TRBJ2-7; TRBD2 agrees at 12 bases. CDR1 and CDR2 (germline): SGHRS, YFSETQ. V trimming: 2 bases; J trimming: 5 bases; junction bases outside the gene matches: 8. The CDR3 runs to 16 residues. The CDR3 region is CASSLTSGGSIHEQYF. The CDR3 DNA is TGCGCCAGCAGCTTAACTAGCGGGGGGTCGATACACGAGCAGTACTTC.

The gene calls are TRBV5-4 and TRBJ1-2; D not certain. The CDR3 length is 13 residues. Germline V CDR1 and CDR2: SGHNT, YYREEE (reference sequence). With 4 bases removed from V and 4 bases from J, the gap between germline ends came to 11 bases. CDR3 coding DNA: TGTGCCAGCAGCCAGAATACAGTCTATGGCTACACCTTC. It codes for CASSQNTVYGYTF.

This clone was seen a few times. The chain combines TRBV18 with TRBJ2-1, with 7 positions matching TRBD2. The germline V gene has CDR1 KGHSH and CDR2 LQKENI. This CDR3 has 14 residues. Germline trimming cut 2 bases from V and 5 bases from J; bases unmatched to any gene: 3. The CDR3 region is CASSPFSGDNEQFF. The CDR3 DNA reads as TGTGCCAGCTCACCATTCAGCGGGGACAATGAGCAGTTCTTC.

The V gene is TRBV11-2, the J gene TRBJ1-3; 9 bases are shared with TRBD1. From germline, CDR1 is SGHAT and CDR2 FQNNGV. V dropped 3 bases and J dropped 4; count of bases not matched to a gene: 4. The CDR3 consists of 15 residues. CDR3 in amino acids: CASSFRTGVGNTIYF. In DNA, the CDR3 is TGTGCCAGCAGCTTCCGGACAGGGGTGGGAAACACCATATATTTT.

The CDR3 nucleotides are TGTGCCAGCAGCCAAGGGAGGGGTGGAAAACTGTTTTTT. It is translated as CASSQGRGGKLFF. The chain recombines TRBV3-1 (or the pseudogene TRBV3-2) with TRBJ1-4, with a possible D match to TRBD1 (5 bases). The CDR3 length is 13 residues. Germline V CDR1 and CDR2: LGHDT, YNNKEL (reference sequence). Deletions cut 1 base from V and 10 bases from J, with 10 bases between.

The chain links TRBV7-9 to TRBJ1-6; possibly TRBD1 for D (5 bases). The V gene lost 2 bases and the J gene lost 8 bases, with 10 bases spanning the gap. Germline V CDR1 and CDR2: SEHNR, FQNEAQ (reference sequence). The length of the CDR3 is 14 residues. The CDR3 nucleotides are TGTGCCAGCAGCTTAACGGGGGGTGATTCACCCCTCCACTTT. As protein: CASSLTGGDSPLHF.

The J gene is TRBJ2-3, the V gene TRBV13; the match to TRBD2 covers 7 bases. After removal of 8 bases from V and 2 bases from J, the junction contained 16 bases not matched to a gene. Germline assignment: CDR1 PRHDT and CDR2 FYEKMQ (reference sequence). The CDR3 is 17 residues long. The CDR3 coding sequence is TGTGCCAGCCTGGGAGGGGCACCTGGAAAGCCCACAGATACGCAGTATTTT. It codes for CASLGGAPGKPTDTQYF.

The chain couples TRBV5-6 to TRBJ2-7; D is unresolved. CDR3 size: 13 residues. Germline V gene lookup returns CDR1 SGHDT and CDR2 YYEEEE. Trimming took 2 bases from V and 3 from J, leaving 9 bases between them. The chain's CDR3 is CASSFIDHYEQYF. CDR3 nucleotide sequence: TGTGCCAGCAGCTTTATAGATCACTACGAGCAGTACTTC.

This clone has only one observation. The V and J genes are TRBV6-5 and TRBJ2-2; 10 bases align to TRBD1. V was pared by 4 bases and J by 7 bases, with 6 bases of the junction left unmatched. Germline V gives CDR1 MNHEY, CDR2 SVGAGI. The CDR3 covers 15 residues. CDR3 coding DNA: TGTGCCAGCAGTTTCCGGACAGGGGGGTTCGGGGAGCTGTTTTTT. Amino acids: CASSFRTGGFGELFF.

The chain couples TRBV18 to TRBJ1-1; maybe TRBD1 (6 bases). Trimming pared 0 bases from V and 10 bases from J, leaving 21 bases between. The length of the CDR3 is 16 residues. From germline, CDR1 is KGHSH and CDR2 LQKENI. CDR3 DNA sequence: TGTGCCAGCTCACCACCGATTCGGGCGGGGGCGGTAGTAGCTTTCTTT. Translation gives CASSPPIRAGAVVAFF.

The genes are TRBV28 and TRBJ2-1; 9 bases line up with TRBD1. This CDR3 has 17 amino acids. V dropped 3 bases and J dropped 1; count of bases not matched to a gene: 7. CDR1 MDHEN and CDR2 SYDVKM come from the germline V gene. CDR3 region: CASSFPLGQGSYNEQFF. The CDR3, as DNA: TGTGCCAGCAGTTTCCCCCTCGGACAGGGGTCCTACAATGAGCAGTTCTTC.

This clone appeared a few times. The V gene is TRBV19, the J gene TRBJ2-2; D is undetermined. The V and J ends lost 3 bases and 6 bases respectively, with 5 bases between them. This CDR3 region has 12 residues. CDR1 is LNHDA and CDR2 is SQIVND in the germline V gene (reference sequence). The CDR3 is CASSMSSGELFF. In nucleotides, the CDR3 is TGTGCCAGTAGTATGAGTTCCGGGGAGCTGTTTTTT.

The CDR3 DNA reads as TGTGCCAGCAGTTACGGGACAGCTGGGTATGGCTACACCTTC. Protein: CASSYGTAGYGYTF. This chain joins TRBV6-6 and TRBJ1-2, with 7 bases fitting TRBD1. CDR3 size: 14 residues. Looked up from germline, CDR1 is MNHNY and CDR2 is SVGAGI (reference sequence). The V segment lost 2 bases and the J segment 5 bases; nucleotides outside the gene matches: 5.

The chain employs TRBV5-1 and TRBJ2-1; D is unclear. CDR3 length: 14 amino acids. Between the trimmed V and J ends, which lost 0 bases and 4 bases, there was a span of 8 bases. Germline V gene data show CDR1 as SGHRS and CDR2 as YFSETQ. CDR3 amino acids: CASSLGTSYNEQFF. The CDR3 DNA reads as TGCGCCAGCAGCTTGGGTACGAGTTACAATGAGCAGTTCTTC. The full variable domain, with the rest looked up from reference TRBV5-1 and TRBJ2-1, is KAGVTQTPRYLIKTRGQQVTLSCSPISGHRSVSWYQQTPGQGLQFLFEYFSETQRNKGNFPGRFSGRQFSNSRSEMNVSTLELGDSALYLCASSLGTSYNEQFFGPGTRLTVL.

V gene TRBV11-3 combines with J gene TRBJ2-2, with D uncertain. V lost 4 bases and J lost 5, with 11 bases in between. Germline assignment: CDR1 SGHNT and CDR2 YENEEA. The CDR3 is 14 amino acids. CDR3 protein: CASSSPGVTGELFF. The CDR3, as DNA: TGTGCCAGCAGCTCTCCCGGAGTTACCGGGGAGCTGTTTTTT.

CDR3 in amino acids: CASRSTSGRLETQYF. The DNA of the CDR3 is TGTGCCAGCAGAAGCACTAGCGGGAGGTTAGAGACCCAGTACTTC. The chain joins TRBV6-6 to TRBJ2-5; 12 bases map to TRBD2. Germline CDR1 MNHNY, CDR2 SVGAGI (reference sequence). This CDR3 is built from 15 residues. Trimming took 6 bases from V and 4 from J; bases not matched to a gene: 6.

DNA of the CDR3: TGTGCCAGTAGTCTACGGGTGAACACTGAAGCTTTCTTT. This gives the protein CASSLRVNTEAFF. This sequence joins TRBV19 and TRBJ1-1; the D is unclear. Trimming left V 5 bases short and J 0 bases short, with 7 bases between. The CDR3 loop spans 13 amino acids. Germline assignment: CDR1 LNHDA and CDR2 SQIVND (reference sequence).

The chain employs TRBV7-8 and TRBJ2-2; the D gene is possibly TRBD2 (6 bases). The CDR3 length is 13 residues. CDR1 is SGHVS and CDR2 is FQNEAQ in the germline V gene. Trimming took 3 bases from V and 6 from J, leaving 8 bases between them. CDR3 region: CASSLGDSGELFF. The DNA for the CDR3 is TGTGCCAGCAGCTTGGGGGACTCCGGGGAGCTGTTTTTT.

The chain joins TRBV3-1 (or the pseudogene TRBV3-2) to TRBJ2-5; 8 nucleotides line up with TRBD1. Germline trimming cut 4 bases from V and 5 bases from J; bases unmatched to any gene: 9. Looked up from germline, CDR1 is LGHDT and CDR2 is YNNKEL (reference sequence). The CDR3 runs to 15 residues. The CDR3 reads CASSLAGGIVETQYF. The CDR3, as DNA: TGTGCCAGCAGCCTAGCAGGGGGCATCGTGGAGACCCAGTACTTC.

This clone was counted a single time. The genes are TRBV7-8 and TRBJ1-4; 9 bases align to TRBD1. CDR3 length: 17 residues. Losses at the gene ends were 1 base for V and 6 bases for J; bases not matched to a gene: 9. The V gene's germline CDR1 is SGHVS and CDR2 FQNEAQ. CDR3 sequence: CASSLEGTGLKDEKLFF. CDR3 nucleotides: TGTGCCAGCAGCTTAGAGGGGACAGGGCTAAAGGATGAAAAACTGTTTTTT.

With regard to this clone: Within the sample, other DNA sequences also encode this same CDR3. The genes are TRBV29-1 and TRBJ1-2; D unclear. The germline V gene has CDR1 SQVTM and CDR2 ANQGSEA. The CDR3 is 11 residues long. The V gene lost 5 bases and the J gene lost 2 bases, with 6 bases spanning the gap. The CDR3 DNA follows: TGCAGCGTTTCCGGGAACTATGGCTACACCTTC. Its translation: CSVSGNYGYTF.

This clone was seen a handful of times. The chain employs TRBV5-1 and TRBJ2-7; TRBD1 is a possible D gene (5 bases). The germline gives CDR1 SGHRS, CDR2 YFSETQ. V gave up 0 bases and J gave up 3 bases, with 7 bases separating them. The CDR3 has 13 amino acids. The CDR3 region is CASSLGGGYEQYF. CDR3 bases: TGCGCCAGCAGCTTGGGGGGCGGCTACGAGCAGTACTTC.

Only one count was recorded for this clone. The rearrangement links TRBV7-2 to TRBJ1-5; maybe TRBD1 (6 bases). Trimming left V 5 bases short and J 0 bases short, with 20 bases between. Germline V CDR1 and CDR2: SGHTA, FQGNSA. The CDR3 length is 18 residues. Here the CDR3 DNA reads TGTGCCAGCAGCCCCTATAAGGACAGCATCTATAGCAATCAGCCCCAGCATTTT. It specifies CASSPYKDSIYSNQPQHF.

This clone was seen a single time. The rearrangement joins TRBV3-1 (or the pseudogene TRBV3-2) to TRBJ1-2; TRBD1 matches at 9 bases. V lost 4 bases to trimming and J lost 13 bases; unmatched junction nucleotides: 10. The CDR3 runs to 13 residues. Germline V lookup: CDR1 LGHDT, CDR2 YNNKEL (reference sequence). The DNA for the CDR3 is TGTGCCAGCAGCCCTACGGGACAGGGCAAATTCACCTTC. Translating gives CASSPTGQGKFTF.

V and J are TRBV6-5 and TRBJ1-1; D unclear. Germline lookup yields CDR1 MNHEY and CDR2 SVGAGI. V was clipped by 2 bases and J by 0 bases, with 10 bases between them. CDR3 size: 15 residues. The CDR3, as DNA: TGTGCCAGCAGTTACAGCGATACACTGAACACTGAAGCTTTCTTT. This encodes CASSYSDTLNTEAFF.